The 20 T cell receptor beta chains given below trace back to one sample, sequenced in a study. TCRdb redid the calling of the RT-PCR reads with MiXCR, one entry per CDR3 protein. The sample contains more than 550,000 distinct CDR3 sequences, over 12% of which appear only once. Sequencing was done on a sample of memory CD4+ T cells from blood. All receptors derive from a female donor in good health, serving as a healthy control.

This clonotype appeared many times. The chain employs TRBV29-1 and TRBJ1-6; D is ambiguous. V was trimmed by 4 bases and J by 7 bases, leaving 11 bases between them. Germline lookup yields CDR1 SQVTM and CDR2 ANQGSEA. The CDR3 totals 13 residues. The CDR3 reads CSVGDGYNSPLHF. CDR3 DNA sequence: TGCAGCGTTGGAGACGGGTACAATTCACCCCTCCACTTT.

CDR3 coding DNA: TGTGCCAGCAGAACTAGCGCCCAAGAGACCCAGTACTTC. It specifies CASRTSAQETQYF. The J gene is TRBJ2-5, the V gene TRBV6-1; 7 bases map to TRBD2. The trim removed 6 bases at V and 1 base at J, leaving 2 bases unmatched. This CDR3 is 13 amino acids long. Per the germline V gene, CDR1 is MNHNS and CDR2 is SASEGT.

This clonotype turned up a few times. The chain employs TRBV7-9 and TRBJ2-3, with TRBD1 identical over 9 bases. The junction had 6 bases not matched to a gene; V was cut back by 5 bases and J by 3 bases. This CDR3 region has 15 residues. The germline CDR1 and CDR2 sequences are SEHNR and FQNEAQ (reference sequence). Here the CDR3 DNA reads TGTGCCAGCAGCGAACAGACAGGGGGAACAGATACGCAGTATTTT. Amino acid sequence: CASSEQTGGTDTQYF.

The chain is built from TRBV24-1 and TRBJ2-5; the D is unclear. The CDR3 runs 13 residues. V was pared by 4 bases and J by 5 bases, with 10 bases between. CDR1 KGHDR and CDR2 SFDVKD come from the germline V gene. DNA for the CDR3: TGTGCCACCAGTGACCCCCCGAAGGAGACCCAGTACTTC. It translates to CATSDPPKETQYF.

This clonotype was recorded at least ten times. The chain employs TRBV27 and TRBJ2-3, with 7 nucleotides matching TRBD1. Germline V gene sequence: CDR1 MNHEY, CDR2 SMNVEV (reference sequence). V lost 3 bases, J lost 2 bases, and 5 bases stayed unmatched. CDR3 length: 15 residues. CDR3: CASSFGQGVTDTQYF. The CDR3 nucleotides read TGTGCCAGCAGTTTTGGTCAGGGGGTCACAGATACGCAGTATTTT.

In regard to this clonotype: A read error may account for a junction end that differs from germline. The chain combines TRBV20-1 with TRBJ2-1, with D perhaps given as TRBD1 or TRBD2 (5 bases each). The CDR3 consists of 16 residues. In germline, CDR1 is DFQATT, CDR2 SNEGSKA (reference sequence). The CDR3, as DNA: TGCAGTGCTATTAACTCCCGGGGCTCGCGGTCCAATAAGCAGTTCTTC. It specifies CSAINSRGSRSNKQFF.

The table lists this clonotype with a few counts. The J gene is TRBJ1-1, the V gene TRBV12-1; TRBD1, the table's D call, lacks a check against the DNA. TRBV12-1 is listed as a pseudogene. This CDR3 region has 14 residues. Here the CDR3 reads CANQRDRVDTEAFF. CDR3 DNA sequence: TGTGCCAACCAGCGGGACAGAGTGGACACTGAAGCTTTCTTT.

This chain connects TRBV28 to TRBJ1-4, with TRBD1 identical over 8 bases. CDR3 length: 14 amino acids. Trimming took 3 bases from V and 8 from J; bases not matched to a gene: 5. The germline V gene encodes CDR1 MDHEN and CDR2 SYDVKM. CDR3 DNA sequence: TGTGCCAGCAGTTTCCAGGGGGCGGGGGAAAAACTGTTTTTT. This sequence encodes CASSFQGAGEKLFF.

The chain links TRBV12-3 or TRBV12-4 to TRBJ2-7; D gene ambiguous. The V end was cut by 2 bases, the J end by 2 bases, with 7 bases between. This CDR3 has 13 residues. The CDR3 is CASSLWVAYEQYF. The DNA for the CDR3 is TGTGCCAGCAGTTTATGGGTGGCCTACGAGCAGTACTTC.

The chain recombines TRBV27 with TRBJ2-7; TRBD1 might be the D (5 bases). This CDR3 has 14 residues. V lost 8 bases, J lost 3 bases, and 17 bases lay in between. CDR1 and CDR2 from the germline V gene are MNHEY and SMNVEV (reference sequence). CDR3 coding DNA: TGTGCCAGCCCCCATGGGGCAGGTTTCTACGAGCAGTACTTC. It encodes CASPHGAGFYEQYF.

This clonotype was detected many times. The chain recombines TRBV6-4 with TRBJ2-1, with 7 bases lining up with TRBD2. Germline values: CDR1 MRHNA, CDR2 SNTAGT. With V trimmed by 6 bases and J by 10 bases, 9 bases remained unmatched. The CDR3 has 13 residues. CDR3 nucleotides: TGTGCCAGCAGAGAGGGGCCCGGGGGGGAGCAGTTCTTC. This encodes CASREGPGGEQFF.

The chain couples TRBV11-3 to TRBJ2-1; 15 bases map to TRBD2. Trimming at V came to 6 bases and at J to 9 bases, leaving 6 bases not matched to a gene. The CDR3 contains 15 residues. Germline assignment: CDR1 SGHNT and CDR2 YENEEA. The CDR3 region has the DNA TGTGCCAGCAGTCAGGGGACTAGCGGGAGGAGTGAGCAGTTCTTC. Translated, it gives CASSQGTSGRSEQFF. The variable domain in full, completed from reference TRBV11-3 and TRBJ2-1, reads EAGVVQSPRYKIIEKKQPVAFWCNPISGHNTLYWYLQNLGQGPELLIRYENEEAVDDSQLPKDRFSAERLKGVDSTLKIQPAELGDSAVYLCASSQGTSGRSEQFFGPGTRLTVL.

This clonotype was seen only a few times. The chain joins TRBV9 to TRBJ2-7; possibly TRBD2 for D (5 bases). Trimming stripped 0 bases from V and 6 bases from J, with 7 bases between. The CDR3 is 12 residues long. Germline lookup yields CDR1 SGDLS and CDR2 YYNGEE. CDR3: CASSVGGREQYF. CDR3 bases: TGTGCCAGCAGCGTAGGAGGGCGCGAGCAGTACTTC.

This clonotype appeared many times. The rearrangement uses TRBV20-1 and TRBJ2-7; tentatively, D is TRBD2 (6 bases). CDR1 is DFQATT, CDR2 SNEGSKA, per germline (reference sequence). Deletions cut 5 bases from V and 4 bases from J, with 24 bases between. This CDR3 comprises 16 residues. CDR3 loop: CSAQPGKGLVTYEQYF. CDR3 coding DNA: TGCAGTGCTCAGCCCGGTAAGGGACTTGTCACGTACGAGCAGTACTTC.

This clonotype showed up many times. The chain joins TRBV10-3 to TRBJ2-7; 11 nucleotides align to TRBD2. This CDR3 comprises 15 residues. From germline, CDR1 is ENHRY and CDR2 SYGVKD. The V gene end was trimmed by 5 bases and the J gene end by 0 bases; junction bases not matched to a gene: 3. In nucleotides, the CDR3 is TGTGCCATCAGTACGGGACTAGCGGCCTCCTACGAGCAGTACTTC. It specifies CAISTGLAASYEQYF.

This clonotype was seen more than once but under ten times. The V and J genes are TRBV12-3 or TRBV12-4 and TRBJ2-3; D call uncertain. This CDR3 region has 12 residues. Deletions cut 7 bases from V and 2 bases from J, with 7 bases between. The CDR3 DNA reads as TGTGCCAGCACCTCTCACACAGATACGCAGTATTTT. This sequence encodes CASTSHTDTQYF.

This clonotype was seen more than once but under ten times. The CDR3 nucleotides read TGTGCCCTACTGGGCAGGGGTTACTTATTTGGCTACACCTTC. Residues: CALLGRGYLFGYTF. This chain links TRBV30 with TRBJ1-2, with D possibly matching TRBD1 (6 bases). CDR1 is GTSNPN and CDR2 is SVGIG in the germline V gene (reference sequence). CDR3 size: 14 residues. Deletions cut 8 bases from V and 7 bases from J, with 23 bases between. Together with reference TRBV30 and TRBJ1-2, the CDR3 gives the full variable domain: SQTIHQWPATLVQPVGSPLSLECTVEGTSNPNLYWYRQAAGRGLQLLFYSVGIGQISSEVPQNLSASRPQDRQFILSSKKLLLSDSGFYLCALLGRGYLFGYTFGSGTRLTVV.

This clonotype has a handful of counts. V usage is TRBV27 and J usage is TRBJ1-2, with D hard to call. Germline CDR1 is MNHEY and CDR2 is SMNVEV (reference sequence). This CDR3 comprises 12 residues. Trimming stripped 10 bases from V and 6 bases from J, with 15 bases between. CDR3 in DNA: TGTGCCACCCACTTCCTGCCCGATGGCTACACCTTC. Protein product: CATHFLPDGYTF.

This clonotype was counted a few times. This rearrangement joins TRBV4-3 to TRBJ1-6; D is undetermined. CDR1 and CDR2 from the germline V gene are LGHNA and YSLEER. V lost 4 bases and J 13 bases, leaving 14 bases between the germline ends. This CDR3 is 13 amino acids long. The CDR3 nucleotides read TGCGCCAGCAGCCCCCTTGGGAGCTCTCCCCTCCACTTT. This translates into CASSPLGSSPLHF.

Many counts were recorded for this clonotype. The J gene is TRBJ2-3, the V gene TRBV10-3; 7 bases agree with TRBD1. This CDR3 region has 15 residues. CDR1 ENHRY and CDR2 SYGVKD come from the germline V gene. The J segment lost 0 bases and the V segment lost 7 bases, leaving 7 bases of the junction unmatched. Here the CDR3 reads CAINNRGQSTDTQYF. CDR3 bases: TGTGCCATCAACAATCGGGGACAGAGCACAGATACGCAGTATTTT.